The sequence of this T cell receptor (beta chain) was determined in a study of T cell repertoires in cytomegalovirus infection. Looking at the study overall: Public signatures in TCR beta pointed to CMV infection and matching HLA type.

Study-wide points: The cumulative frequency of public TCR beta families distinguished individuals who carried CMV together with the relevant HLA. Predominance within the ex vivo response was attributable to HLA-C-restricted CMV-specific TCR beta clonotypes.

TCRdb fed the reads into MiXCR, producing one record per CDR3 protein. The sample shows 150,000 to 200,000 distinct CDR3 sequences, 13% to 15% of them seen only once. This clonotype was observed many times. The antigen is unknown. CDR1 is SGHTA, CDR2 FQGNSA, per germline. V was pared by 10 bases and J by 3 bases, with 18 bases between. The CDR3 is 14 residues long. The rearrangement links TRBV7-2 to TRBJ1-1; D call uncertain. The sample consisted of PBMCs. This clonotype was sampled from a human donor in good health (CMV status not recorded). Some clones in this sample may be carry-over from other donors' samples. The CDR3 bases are TGTGCCACCCAGCTTGGGGTCATTGACACTGAAGCTTTCTTT. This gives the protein CATQLGVIDTEAFF. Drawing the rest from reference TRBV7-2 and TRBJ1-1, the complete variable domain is GAGVSQSPSNKVTEKGKDVELRCDPISGHTALYWYRQSLGQGLEFLIYFQGNSAPDKSGLPSDRFSAERTGGSVSTLTIQRTQQEDSAVYLCATQLGVIDTEAFFGQGTRLTVV.